This T cell receptor (beta chain) was recorded in a study of blood T cell repertoires in COVID-19. In the study overall: Samples representing acute and convalescent COVID-19 were sourced from the United States, Italy and Spain.

Methods used by the authors: Reference gene primer amplification gave estimated nucleated cell counts. Method: immunoSEQ multiplex PCR; TCRdb's copy keeps in-frame clones and lacks some. For V, J and clone size, that table is used; D and trimming come from the DNA. The repertoire consists of around 200,000 clones, with approximately 85% occurring once and the leading ten covering about 6%. Participant ages covered 18 to 89 years across around 25 US areas. Self-reported history from a screening survey and questionnaire set each donor's cohort. This CDR3 contains 21 residues. The germline V gene has CDR1 SEHNR and CDR2 FQNEAQ (reference sequence). V gave up 5 bases and J gave up 2 bases; unmatched junction bases: 21.

The chain employs TRBV7-9 and TRBJ2-1; the match to TRBD2 covers 10 bases. The source is a middle-aged man with acute COVID-19. The sequenced material came from PBMCs or T cells enriched from blood (not recorded which). DNA of the CDR3: TGTGCCAGCAGCACCTTGGTGGCAGTAGCGGGAGGCCCATCCGCCTACAATGAGCAGTTCTTC. Amino acid sequence: CASSTLVAVAGGPSAYNEQFF.